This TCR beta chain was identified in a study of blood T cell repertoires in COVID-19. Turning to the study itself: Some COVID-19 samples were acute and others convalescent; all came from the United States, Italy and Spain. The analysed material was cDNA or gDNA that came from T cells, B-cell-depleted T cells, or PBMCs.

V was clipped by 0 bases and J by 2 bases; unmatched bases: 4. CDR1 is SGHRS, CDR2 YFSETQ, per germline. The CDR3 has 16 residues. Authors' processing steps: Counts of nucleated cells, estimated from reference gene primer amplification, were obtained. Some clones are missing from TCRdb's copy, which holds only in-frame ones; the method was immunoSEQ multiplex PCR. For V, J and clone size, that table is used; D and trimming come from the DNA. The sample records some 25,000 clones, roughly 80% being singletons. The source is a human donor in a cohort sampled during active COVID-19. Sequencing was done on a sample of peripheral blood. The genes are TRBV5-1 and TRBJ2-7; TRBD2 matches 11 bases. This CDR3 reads CASSLGGTSGTYEQYF. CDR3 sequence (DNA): TGCGCCAGCAGCTTGGGGGGGACTAGCGGAACCTACGAGCAGTACTTC.